These T cell receptor beta chains were read from a single sample in a study of technical replicates of blood from several donors. The table came from immunoSEQ multiplex PCR; TCRdb's copy has only in-frame clones and leaves some out. The table records 55,000 to 85,000 clones, roughly 96% of them present only once. Sequenced material: T cells isolated from PBMCs. The origin of the receptors is a human donor in good health. The CDR3 runs from the conserved cysteine through the conserved F or W. Fields, in order: D gene, clone size, V gene, J gene, CDR3 protein, CDR3 DNA. A D gene is named only where the DNA matches it firmly. Size is stated for part of the rows, as once, few or many counts, or as a class when the clone is expanded.

>.|.|TRBV6-1|TRBJ2-2
CASSEGLEGPGELFF
TGTGCCAGCAGTGAGGGACTTGAGGGACCGGGGGAGCTGTTTTTT
>TRBD1|.|TRBV27|TRBJ2-7
CASSSRDRGYEQYF
TGTGCCAGCAGTTCTCGGGACAGGGGCTACGAGCAGTACTTC
>TRBD2|.|TRBV4-1|TRBJ2-7
CASSQDSLTSGGIYYEQYF
TGCGCCAGCAGCCAAGATTCATTGACTAGCGGGGGGATCTACTACGAGCAGTACTTC
>.|.|TRBV12-5|TRBJ2-2
CASALILDRDTGELFF
TGTGCTAGTGCCCTGATACTAGATCGGGACACCGGGGAGCTGTTTTTT
>.|.|TRBV25-1|TRBJ2-6
CASSDPGSGANVLTF
TGTGCCAGCAGTGACCCAGGGTCTGGGGCCAACGTCCTGACTTTC
>.|few|TRBV4-1|TRBJ2-2
CASSLAPGVGTGELFF
TGCGCCAGCAGCCTCGCACCCGGGGTCGGCACCGGGGAGCTGTTTTTT
>.|.|TRBV6-4|TRBJ1-2
CASSQAGHYGYTF
TGTGCCAGCAGTCAAGCGGGGCACTATGGCTACACCTTC
>.|.|TRBV14|TRBJ2-2
CASSQVLSGELFF
TGTGCCAGCAGCCAAGTTTTATCGGGGGAGCTGTTTTTT
>TRBD2|.|TRBV10-3|TRBJ2-7
CAISGTSGADLHHEQYF
TGTGCCATCAGCGGGACTAGCGGGGCCGACCTCCACCACGAGCAGTACTTC
>TRBD1|once|TRBV6-5|TRBJ2-7
CASGYRGDLTQQYF
TGTGCCAGCGGGTACAGGGGGGATCTTACGCAGCAGTACTTC
>.|.|TRBV28|TRBJ1-2
CASSPSPFIRGNYGYTF
TGTGCCAGCAGCCCTTCTCCCTTTATAAGGGGAAACTATGGCTACACCTTC
>.|.|TRBV13|TRBJ1-1
CASSLDRVTEAFF
TGTGCCAGCAGCTTAGACAGGGTTACTGAAGCTTTCTTT
>.|.|TRBV30|TRBJ1-5
CAWRGRGTGNQPQHF
TGTGCCTGGAGGGGCAGGGGAACTGGGAACCAGCCCCAGCATTTT
>TRBD1|.|TRBV6-1|TRBJ2-1
CASEGQVVYNEQFF
TGTGCCAGCGAGGGACAGGTGGTTTACAATGAGCAGTTCTTC
>TRBD1|.|TRBV5-1|TRBJ1-1
CASSFNRDSNTEAFF
TGCGCCAGCAGCTTTAACCGGGACAGCAACACTGAAGCTTTCTTT
>.|.|TRBV4-1|TRBJ1-5
CASSHVTDQPQHF
TGCGCCAGCAGCCATGTTACTGATCAGCCCCAGCATTTT
>.|.|TRBV5-1|TRBJ2-6
CASTGTGANVLTF
TGCGCCAGCACAGGGACTGGGGCCAACGTCCTGACTTTC
>TRBD2|once|TRBV13|TRBJ2-5
CASSPGGGVQETQYF
TGTGCCAGCAGCCCGGGAGGGGGTGTCCAAGAGACCCAGTACTTC
>.|.|TRBV2|TRBJ1-3
CASSDRRGTGNTIYF
TGTGCCAGCAGTGATAGAAGGGGGACTGGAAACACCATATATTTT
>TRBD1|.|TRBV13|TRBJ1-2
CASSRGSGQGARGYTF
TGTGCCAGCAGCCGGGGATCGGGACAGGGGGCGCGTGGCTACACCTTC
>TRBD2|.|TRBV29-1|TRBJ2-3
CSVEDRGDRDTDTQYF
TGCAGCGTTGAAGATCGGGGGGACCGAGACACAGATACGCAGTATTTT
>TRBD2|.|TRBV7-8|TRBJ2-7
CASSFAGTRSYEQYF
TGTGCCAGCAGCTTTGCCGGGACTAGGTCCTACGAGCAGTACTTC
>TRBD2|.|TRBV7-6|TRBJ2-7
CASSLEAQRDHEQYF
TGTGCCAGCAGCTTAGAGGCCCAGCGGGACCACGAGCAGTACTTC
>TRBD1|.|TRBV5-1|TRBJ1-1
CASSWGTGRLEAFF
TGCGCCAGCAGCTGGGGGACAGGGCGGCTCGAAGCTTTCTTT
>.|once|TRBV6-5|TRBJ1-1
CASSYSKRLIEAFF
TGTGCCAGCAGTTACTCGAAGCGGCTAATTGAAGCTTTCTTT
>.|.|TRBV6-1|TRBJ2-3
CASSQDTGFASTDTQYF
TGTGCCAGCAGTCAAGATACGGGATTTGCTAGCACAGATACGCAGTATTTT
>.|.|TRBV9|TRBJ2-3
CASSVGTLDTQYF
TGTGCCAGCAGCGTGGGGACACTGGATACGCAGTATTTT
>.|.|TRBV7-9|TRBJ2-7
CASSLLDLVGDSYEQYF
TGTGCCAGCAGCTTATTAGATCTTGTTGGAGATTCCTACGAGCAGTACTTC
>TRBD1|.|TRBV27|TRBJ2-7
CASSIPGTAEQYF
TGTGCCAGCAGTATACCCGGGACAGCCGAGCAGTACTTC
>TRBD2|.|TRBV4-2|TRBJ2-7
CASSHPRGAGVYEQYF
TGTGCCAGCAGCCACCCACGGGGAGCGGGAGTCTACGAGCAGTACTTC
>TRBD1|.|TRBV5-1|TRBJ2-7
CASSLAWDSYEQYF
TGCGCCAGCAGCTTGGCCTGGGACAGCTACGAGCAGTACTTC
>.|.|TRBV28|TRBJ1-5
CASYTGSNQPQHF
TGTGCCAGCTATACAGGTAGCAATCAGCCCCAGCATTTT
>TRBD1|.|TRBV10-1|TRBJ1-3
CASSEGGTAGNTIYF
TGCGCCAGCAGTGAGGGAGGGACAGCTGGAAACACCATATATTTT
>TRBD1|.|TRBV12-5|TRBJ2-7
CASGRTGGMGSYEQYF
TGTGCTAGTGGTAGGACAGGGGGAATGGGGTCCTACGAGCAGTACTTC
>.|.|TRBV6-5|TRBJ2-7
CASRPGGRGQYF
TGTGCCAGCAGGCCTGGGGGGAGAGGGCAGTACTTC
>.|.|TRBV4-1|TRBJ2-7
CASSQYTPGQSYEQYF
TGCGCCAGCAGCCAATATACCCCCGGACAGTCCTACGAGCAGTACTTC
>TRBD1|once|TRBV28|TRBJ1-2
CASSLGQVYGYTF
TGTGCCAGCAGTTTGGGACAGGTCTATGGCTACACCTTC
>.|.|TRBV5-6|TRBJ1-1
CASSYHSPEAFF
TGTGCCAGCAGCTATCATAGCCCTGAAGCTTTCTTT
>TRBD1|.|TRBV10-3|TRBJ1-5
CAISEDRANQPQHF
TGTGCCATCAGTGAGGACAGGGCGAATCAGCCCCAGCATTTT
>.|.|TRBV6-1|TRBJ1-2
CAIVLSGQNYYGYTF
TGTGCCATCGTCCTCTCCGGACAGAACTACTATGGCTACACCTTC
>.|.|TRBV19|TRBJ2-7
CASSIQTVPSYEQYF
TGTGCCAGTAGTATACAGACAGTCCCTAGCTACGAGCAGTACTTC
>TRBD2|.|TRBV7-3|TRBJ2-3
CASSLLGLRGAGPGTDTQYF
TGTGCCAGCAGCTTATTGGGCTTGCGGGGGGCGGGTCCCGGCACAGATACGCAGTATTTT
>.|.|TRBV5-4|TRBJ2-7
CASSPQGKEQYF
TGTGCCAGCAGTCCCCAGGGGAAAGAGCAGTACTTC
>.|.|TRBV19|TRBJ2-5
CASSIGQVYKETQYF
TGTGCCAGTAGTATAGGGCAGGTCTACAAAGAGACCCAGTACTTC
>.|.|TRBV4-1|TRBJ1-2
CASSRQGTNYGYTF
TGCGCCAGCAGCCGCCAGGGGACTAACTATGGCTACACCTTC
>.|.|TRBV7-6|TRBJ1-2
CASSLRGNGYTF
TGTGCCAGCAGCTTAAGAGGAAATGGCTACACCTTC
>TRBD1|.|TRBV5-1|TRBJ1-4
CASSLQGREKLFF
TGCGCCAGCAGCTTACAGGGGCGTGAAAAACTGTTTTTT
>TRBD1|.|TRBV28|TRBJ2-1
CASGLRDRVWQFF
TGTGCCAGCGGCCTCCGGGACAGGGTGTGGCAGTTCTTC
>TRBD1|once|TRBV29-1|TRBJ2-5
CSVEPGQGFWEETQYF
TGCAGCGTAGAACCGGGACAGGGTTTTTGGGAAGAGACCCAGTACTTC
>TRBD1|.|TRBV28|TRBJ1-2
CASGGQGGYGYTF
TGTGCCAGCGGGGGACAGGGCGGCTATGGCTACACCTTC
>.|once|TRBV6-1|TRBJ1-1
CASSGNKNTEAFF
TGTGCCAGCAGTGGTAATAAGAACACTGAAGCTTTCTTT